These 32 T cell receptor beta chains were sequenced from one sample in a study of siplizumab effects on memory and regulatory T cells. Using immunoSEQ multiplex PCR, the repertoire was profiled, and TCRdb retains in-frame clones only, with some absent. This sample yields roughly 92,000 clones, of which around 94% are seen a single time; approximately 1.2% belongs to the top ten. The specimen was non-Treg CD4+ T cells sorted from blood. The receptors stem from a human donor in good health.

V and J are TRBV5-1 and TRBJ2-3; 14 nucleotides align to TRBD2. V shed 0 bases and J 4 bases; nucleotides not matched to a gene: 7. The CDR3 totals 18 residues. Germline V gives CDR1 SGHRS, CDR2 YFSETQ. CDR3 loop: CASSLEGTSGRGADTQYF. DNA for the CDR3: TGCGCCAGCAGCTTGGAAGGGACTAGCGGGAGAGGGGCAGATACGCAGTATTTT.

For the CDR3, the DNA is TGTGCCAGCAGCTTAGAGGGGACACTCCAAGATACGCAGTATTTT. The encoded protein is CASSLEGTLQDTQYF. The J gene is TRBJ2-3, the V gene TRBV11-3; weak D call: TRBD1 (6 bases). Between the trimmed V and J ends, which lost 0 bases and 5 bases, there was a span of 12 bases. Germline V gene lookup returns CDR1 SGHNT and CDR2 YENEEA. There are 15 residues in the CDR3.

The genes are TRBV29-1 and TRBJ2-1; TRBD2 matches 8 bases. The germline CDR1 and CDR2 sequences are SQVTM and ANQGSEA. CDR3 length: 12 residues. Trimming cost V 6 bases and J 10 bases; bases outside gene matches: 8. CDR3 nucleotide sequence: TGCAGCGTGGACACGGGACTAGTAGAGCAGTTCTTC. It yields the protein CSVDTGLVEQFF.

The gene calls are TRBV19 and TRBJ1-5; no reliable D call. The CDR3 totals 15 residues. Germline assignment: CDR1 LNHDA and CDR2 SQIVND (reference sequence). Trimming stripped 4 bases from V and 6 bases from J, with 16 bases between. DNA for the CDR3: TGTGCCAGTAGTAGCCTGACCCAACGGCTTCAGCCCCAGCATTTT. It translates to CASSSLTQRLQPQHF.

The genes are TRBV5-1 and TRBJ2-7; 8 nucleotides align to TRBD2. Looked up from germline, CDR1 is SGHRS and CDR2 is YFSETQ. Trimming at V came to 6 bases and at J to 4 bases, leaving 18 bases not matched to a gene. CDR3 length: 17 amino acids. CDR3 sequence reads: CASKWTRRGTREYEQYF. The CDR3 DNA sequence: TGCGCCAGCAAATGGACACGACGCGGGACTAGAGAATACGAGCAGTACTTC.

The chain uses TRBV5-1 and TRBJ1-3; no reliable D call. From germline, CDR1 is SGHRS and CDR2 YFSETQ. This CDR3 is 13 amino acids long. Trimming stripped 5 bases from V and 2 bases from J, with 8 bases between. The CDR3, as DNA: TGCGCCAGCAGAGCGGCTGCTGGAAACACCATATATTTT. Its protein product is CASRAAAGNTIYF. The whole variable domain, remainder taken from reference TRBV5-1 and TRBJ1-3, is KAGVTQTPRYLIKTRGQQVTLSCSPISGHRSVSWYQQTPGQGLQFLFEYFSETQRNKGNFPGRFSGRQFSNSRSEMNVSTLELGDSALYLCASRAAAGNTIYFGEGSWLTVV.

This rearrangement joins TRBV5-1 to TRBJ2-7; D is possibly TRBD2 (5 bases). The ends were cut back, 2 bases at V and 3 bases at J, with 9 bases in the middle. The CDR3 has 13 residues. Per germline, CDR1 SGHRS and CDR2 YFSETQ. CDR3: CASSFERNYEQYF. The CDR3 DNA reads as TGCGCCAGCAGCTTTGAGCGGAACTACGAGCAGTACTTC.

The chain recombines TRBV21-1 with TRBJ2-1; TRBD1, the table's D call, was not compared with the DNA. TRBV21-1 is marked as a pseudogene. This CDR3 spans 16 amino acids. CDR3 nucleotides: TGTGCCAGCAGCAAAGTTTTTGGGGCCAGTAACAATGAGCAGTTCTTC. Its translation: CASSKVFGASNNEQFF.

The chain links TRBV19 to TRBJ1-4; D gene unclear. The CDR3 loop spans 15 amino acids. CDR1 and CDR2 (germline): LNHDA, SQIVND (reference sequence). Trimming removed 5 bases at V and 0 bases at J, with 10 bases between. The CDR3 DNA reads TGTGCCAGTAGTGGCAGTGGGACAACTAATGAAAAACTGTTTTTT. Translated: CASSGSGTTNEKLFF.

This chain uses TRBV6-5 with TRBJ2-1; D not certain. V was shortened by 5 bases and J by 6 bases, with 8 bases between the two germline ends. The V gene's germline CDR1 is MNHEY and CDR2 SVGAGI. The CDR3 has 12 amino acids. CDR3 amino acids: CASSRTSNEQFF. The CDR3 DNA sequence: TGTGCCAGCAGTCGCACGTCCAATGAGCAGTTCTTC.

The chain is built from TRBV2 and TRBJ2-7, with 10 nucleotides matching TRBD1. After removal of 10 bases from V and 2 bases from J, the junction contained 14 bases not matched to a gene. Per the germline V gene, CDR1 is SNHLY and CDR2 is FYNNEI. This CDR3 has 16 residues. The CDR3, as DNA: TGTGCCACCCAAGCCGCCGGGACAGGGGATCCCTACGAGCAGTACTTC. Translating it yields CATQAAGTGDPYEQYF.

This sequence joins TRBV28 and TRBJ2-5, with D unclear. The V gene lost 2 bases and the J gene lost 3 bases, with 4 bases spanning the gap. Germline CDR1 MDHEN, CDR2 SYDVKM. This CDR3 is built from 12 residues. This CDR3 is CASSLNKETQYF. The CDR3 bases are TGTGCCAGCAGTTTAAACAAAGAGACCCAGTACTTC.

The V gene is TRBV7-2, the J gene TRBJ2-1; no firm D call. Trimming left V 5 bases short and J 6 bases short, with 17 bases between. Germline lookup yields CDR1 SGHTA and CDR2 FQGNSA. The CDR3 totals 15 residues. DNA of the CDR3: TGTGCCAGCAGCCCCCAAATCTTTATAAGCAATGAGCAGTTCTTC. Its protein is CASSPQIFISNEQFF.

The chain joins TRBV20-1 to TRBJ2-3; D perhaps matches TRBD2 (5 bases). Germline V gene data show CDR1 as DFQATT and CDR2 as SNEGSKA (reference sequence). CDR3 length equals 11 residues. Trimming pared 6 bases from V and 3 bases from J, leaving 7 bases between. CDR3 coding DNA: TGCAGTGCCCAGCGGACAGATACGCAGTATTTT. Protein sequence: CSAQRTDTQYF.

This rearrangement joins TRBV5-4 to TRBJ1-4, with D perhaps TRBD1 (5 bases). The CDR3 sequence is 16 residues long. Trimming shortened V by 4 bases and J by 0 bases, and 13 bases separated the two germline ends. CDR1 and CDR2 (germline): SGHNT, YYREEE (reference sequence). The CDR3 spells CASSQGTATTNEKLFF. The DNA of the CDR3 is TGTGCCAGCAGCCAAGGGACGGCGACAACTAATGAAAAACTGTTTTTT.

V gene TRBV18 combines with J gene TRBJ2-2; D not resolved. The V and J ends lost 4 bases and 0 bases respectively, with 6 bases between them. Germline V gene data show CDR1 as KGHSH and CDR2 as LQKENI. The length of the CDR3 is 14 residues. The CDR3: CASSQLTNTGELFF. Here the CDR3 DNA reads TGTGCCAGCTCACAACTAACGAACACCGGGGAGCTGTTTTTT.

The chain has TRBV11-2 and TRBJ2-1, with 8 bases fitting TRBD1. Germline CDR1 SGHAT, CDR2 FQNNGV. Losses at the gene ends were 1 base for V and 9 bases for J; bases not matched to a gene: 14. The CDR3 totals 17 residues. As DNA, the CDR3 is TGTGCCAGCAGCTTAGTCCCCGGGACAGGCTTGCATGCTGAGCAGTTCTTC. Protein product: CASSLVPGTGLHAEQFF.

CDR3 in amino acids: CASSHSGTGSNQPQHF. The CDR3 DNA sequence: TGTGCCAGCAGCCACTCGGGGACAGGGAGCAATCAGCCCCAGCATTTT. The chain carries TRBV28 and TRBJ1-5; 9 bases map to TRBD1. The CDR3 runs to 16 residues. V shed 6 bases and J 1 base; nucleotides not matched to a gene: 7. CDR1 and CDR2 from the germline V gene are MDHEN and SYDVKM. The whole variable domain, filled in from reference TRBV28 and TRBJ1-5, reads DVKVTQSSRYLVKRTGEKVFLECVQDMDHENMFWYRQDPGLGLRLIYFSYDVKMKEKGDIPEGYSVSREKKERFSLILESASTNQTSMYLCASSHSGTGSNQPQHFGDGTRLSIL.

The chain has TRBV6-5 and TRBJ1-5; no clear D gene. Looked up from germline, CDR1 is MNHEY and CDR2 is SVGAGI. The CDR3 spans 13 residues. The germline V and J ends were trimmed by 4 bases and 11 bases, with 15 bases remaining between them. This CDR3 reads CASSCVGCRAQHF. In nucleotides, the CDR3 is TGTGCCAGCAGTTGTGTAGGGTGCCGGGCCCAGCATTTT.

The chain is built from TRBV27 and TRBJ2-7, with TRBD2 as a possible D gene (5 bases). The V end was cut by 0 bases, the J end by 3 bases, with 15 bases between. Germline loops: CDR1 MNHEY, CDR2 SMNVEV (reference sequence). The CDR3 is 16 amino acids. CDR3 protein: CASSLSSGGSGYEQYF. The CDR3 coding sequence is TGTGCCAGCAGTTTATCGAGTGGCGGGTCGGGCTACGAGCAGTACTTC.

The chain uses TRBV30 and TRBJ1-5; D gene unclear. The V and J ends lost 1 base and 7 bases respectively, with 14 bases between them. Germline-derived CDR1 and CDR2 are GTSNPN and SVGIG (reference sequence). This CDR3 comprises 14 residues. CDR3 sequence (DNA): TGTGCCTGGAGTGCGGGGAAGTCATCGCAGCCCCAGCATTTT. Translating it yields CAWSAGKSSQPQHF.

The CDR3 sequence: CASSVGASGYTDTQYF. CDR3 in DNA: TGTGCCAGCAGCGTAGGGGCTAGCGGGTACACAGATACGCAGTATTTT. The rearrangement uses TRBV9 and TRBJ2-3; 8 nucleotides align to TRBD2. Unmatched junction bases numbered 5, after V lost 0 bases and J lost 2 bases. The CDR3 contains 16 residues. Germline lookup yields CDR1 SGDLS and CDR2 YYNGEE.

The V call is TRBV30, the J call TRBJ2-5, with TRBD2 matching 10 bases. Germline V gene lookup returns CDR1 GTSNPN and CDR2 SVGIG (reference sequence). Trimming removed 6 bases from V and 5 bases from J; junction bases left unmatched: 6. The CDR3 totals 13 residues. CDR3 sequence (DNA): TGTGCCTGTAGTCCTAGCGGGAGTGAGACCCAGTACTTC. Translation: CACSPSGSETQYF.

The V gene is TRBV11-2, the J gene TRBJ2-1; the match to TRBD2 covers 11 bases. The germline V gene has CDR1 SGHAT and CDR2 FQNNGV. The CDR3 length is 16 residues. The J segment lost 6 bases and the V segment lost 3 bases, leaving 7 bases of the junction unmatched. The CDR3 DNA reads TGTGCCAGCAGCTTCCGACTAGCGGGAATTTTCAATGAGCAGTTCTTC. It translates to CASSFRLAGIFNEQFF. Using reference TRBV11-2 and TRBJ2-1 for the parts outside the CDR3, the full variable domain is EAGVAQSPRYKIIEKRQSVAFWCNPISGHATLYWYQQILGQGPKLLIQFQNNGVVDDSQLPKDRFSAERLKGVDSTLKIQPAKLEDSAVYLCASSFRLAGIFNEQFFGPGTRLTVL.

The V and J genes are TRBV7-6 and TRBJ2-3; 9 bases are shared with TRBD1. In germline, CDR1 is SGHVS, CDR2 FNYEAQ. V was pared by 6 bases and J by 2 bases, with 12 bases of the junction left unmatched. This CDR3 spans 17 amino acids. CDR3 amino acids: CASRPDPGTGFTDTQYF. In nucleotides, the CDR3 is TGTGCCAGCAGGCCAGATCCCGGGACAGGGTTCACAGATACGCAGTATTTT.

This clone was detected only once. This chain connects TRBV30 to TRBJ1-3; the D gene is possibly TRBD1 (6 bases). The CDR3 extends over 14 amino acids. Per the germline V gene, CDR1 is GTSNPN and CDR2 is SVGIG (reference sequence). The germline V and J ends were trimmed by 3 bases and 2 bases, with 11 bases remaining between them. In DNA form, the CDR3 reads TGTGCCTGGAGACTAACAGGGACTGGAAACACCATATATTTT. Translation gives CAWRLTGTGNTIYF.

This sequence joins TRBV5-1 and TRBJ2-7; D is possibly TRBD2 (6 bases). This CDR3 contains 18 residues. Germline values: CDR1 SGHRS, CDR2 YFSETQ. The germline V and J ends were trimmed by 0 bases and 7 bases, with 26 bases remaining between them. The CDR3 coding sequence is TGCGCCAGCAGCTTGGATGGGATGCTAGCGTTCAAGAGCGGTGAGCAGTACTTC. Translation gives CASSLDGMLAFKSGEQYF.

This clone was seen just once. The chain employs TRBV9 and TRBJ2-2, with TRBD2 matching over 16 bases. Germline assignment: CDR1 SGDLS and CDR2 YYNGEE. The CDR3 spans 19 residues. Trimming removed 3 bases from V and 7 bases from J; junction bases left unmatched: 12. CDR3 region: CASSALPGLAGGRGGELFF. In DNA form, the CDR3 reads TGTGCCAGCAGCGCACTCCCGGGACTAGCGGGAGGGCGCGGCGGGGAGCTGTTTTTT.

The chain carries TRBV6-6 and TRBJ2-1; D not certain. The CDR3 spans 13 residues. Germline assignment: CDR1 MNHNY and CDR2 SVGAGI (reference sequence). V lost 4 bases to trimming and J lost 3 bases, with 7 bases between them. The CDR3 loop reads CASSSRDYNEQFF. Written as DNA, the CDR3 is TGTGCCAGCAGTTCAAGGGACTACAATGAGCAGTTCTTC.

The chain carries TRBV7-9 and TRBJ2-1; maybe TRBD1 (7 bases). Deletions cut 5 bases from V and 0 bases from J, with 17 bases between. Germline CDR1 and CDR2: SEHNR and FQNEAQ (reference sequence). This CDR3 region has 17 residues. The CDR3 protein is CASSRGQAGGSYNEQFF. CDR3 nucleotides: TGTGCCAGCAGCCGTGGACAGGCCGGGGGCTCCTACAATGAGCAGTTCTTC. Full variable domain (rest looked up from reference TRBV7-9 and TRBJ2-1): DTGVSQNPRHKITKRGQNVTFRCDPISEHNRLYWYRQTLGQGPEFLTYFQNEAQLEKSRLLSDRFSAERPKGSFSTLEIQRTEQGDSAMYLCASSRGQAGGSYNEQFFGPGTRLTVL.

The CDR3 here is CASSGLSTDTQYF. CDR3 nucleotide sequence: TGTGCCAGCAGCGGGTTATCCACAGATACGCAGTATTTT. The V gene is TRBV5-4, the J gene TRBJ2-3; D remains ambiguous. The CDR3 length is 13 residues. V lost 4 bases and J 2 bases, leaving 8 bases between the germline ends. The germline gives CDR1 SGHNT, CDR2 YYREEE (reference sequence). Based on the CDR3 plus reference TRBV5-4 and TRBJ2-3, the full variable domain is ETGVTQSPTHLIKTRGQQVTLRCSSQSGHNTVSWYQQALGQGPQFIFQYYREEENGRGNFPPRFSGLQFPNYSSELNVNALELDDSALYLCASSGLSTDTQYFGPGTRLTVL.

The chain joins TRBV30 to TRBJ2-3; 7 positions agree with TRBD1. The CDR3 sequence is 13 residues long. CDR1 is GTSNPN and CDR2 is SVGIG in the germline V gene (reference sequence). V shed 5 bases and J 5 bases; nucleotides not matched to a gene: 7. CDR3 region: CAWATGLVDTQYF. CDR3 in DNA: TGTGCCTGGGCGACAGGGTTGGTAGATACGCAGTATTTT. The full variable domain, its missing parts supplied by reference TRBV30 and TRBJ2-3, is SQTIHQWPATLVQPVGSPLSLECTVEGTSNPNLYWYRQAAGRGLQLLFYSVGIGQISSEVPQNLSASRPQDRQFILSSKKLLLSDSGFYLCAWATGLVDTQYFGPGTRLTVL.